This TCR beta chain derives from a study of shared clonotypes between healthy human individuals. Sequenced by immunoSEQ multiplex PCR; TCRdb stores in-frame clones only, minus some. In the table there are about 2.3 million clones, roughly 92% of which are singletons. Trimming pared 3 bases from V and 3 bases from J, leaving 3 bases between. The CDR3 sequence is 11 residues long. Germline CDR1 LNHDA, CDR2 SQIVND (reference sequence). None of the donors, who were healthy HIV-negative adults, had recently had acute infections or vaccinations. This chain links TRBV19 with TRBJ2-7; no clear D. The sample was naive CD4+ T cells from PBMCs. Subset noted: CD45RA+ positively selected. This clonotype was obtained from a young man in good health. Some clones in this sample may be carry-over from other donors' samples. CDR3: CASSMNYEQYF. CDR3 DNA: TGTGCCAGTAGTATGAACTACGAGCAGTACTTC.